This TCR beta chain appears in the sequencing data of a study of cytomegalovirus exposure and HLA in healthy donors (dated by TCRdb to about 2017). About the full investigation: In an earlier analysis of approximately 640 of the donors, about 270 Gb of sequence data and 120 million or so unique TCR beta sequences from some 170 million T cells were reported. Alongside the repertoire data, information on donor age, sex, ethnicity and CMV serostatus was compiled. To study patterns of TCR occurrence, a later analysis re-analyzed previously published TCR beta repertoires from 666 donors and added high-resolution HLA genotyping. Across some 400 genotyped donors of the cohort, an average of 235,054 unique TCR beta nucleotide sequences per donor were sequenced, and about a sixth of those sequences were non-productive. The study aimed to test whether signatures of past pathogen exposure could be identified by cataloging public T cell receptors. Of the approximately 370 genotyped donors, approximately 81% were placed in the genetic ancestry cluster associated with self-reported Caucasian donors. In the later analysis, no new phenotypic data were used to find candidate immune exposures; instead, reliance was placed on TCR beta sequences and their occurrence across donors. Because of strong linkage in the cohort, roughly five DR-DQ haplotypes were treated as single units for association and clustering. High-throughput TCR immunosequencing, statistical association of individual TCRs with disease status, and machine learning were combined to predict cytomegalovirus infection status. Around 320 gigabases of sequencing data and 70 million to 100 million unique TCR sequences were included in an early release covering about 600 HLA-typed donors. A separate validation cohort of over 95 different subjects was used in addition to the approximately 610-subject first cohort. In an earlier analysis of 587 of the donors, high-throughput TCR beta sequencing was used to judge whether each TCR beta V gene segment behaved as functional or pseudogenic. HLA typing covered class I and class II loci at four-digit resolution. All discovery cohort repertoires had been generated using a single sequencing platform. In a later genetic analysis, genome-wide SNP genotypes for about 65% of the roughly 700 donors were used, and that subset was treated as a discovery cohort. The number of donors typed differed by locus, with 629-630 for A, B, C, DRB1 and DQB1, more than 500 for DQA1, under 610 for DPA1, and under 490 for DPB1. The study profiled the T cell repertoires of about 640 subjects by immunosequencing and related them to cytomegalovirus serostatus. Overall study results and their limits: The authors suggested that the approach could potentially be generalized to other disease states and immunological phenotypes. In vitro tests confirmed that three of the cytomegalovirus-associated TCR beta chains recognize cytomegalovirus antigens. Most TCR sequences were seen in very few donors, while some public TCRs were found in many individuals. For the cohort, immune exposure information was limited to CMV serostatus. In both the original and validation cohorts, the classifier was reported to diagnose cytomegalovirus status with high specificity and sensitivity. A later analysis associated 16,951 TCR beta sequences with specific HLA alleles at a false discovery rate of 0.05. Assigning TCR associations to individual alleles was difficult when HLA alleles, especially DR and DQ, strongly co-occurred. A later genetic analysis associated a missense DCLRE1C variant with V-gene and J-gene trimming of TCR beta chains, and an independent cohort replicated the association. In a later analysis, TCR association rates were found to vary across HLA loci, with the most associated TCRs seen for DRB1 alleles and the fewest for HLA-C alleles. Because counts were too low, roughly 17 rarely observed V segments, including chromosome 9 orphons, were left out of the earlier analysis of some 600 of the donors. In a later analysis, HLA-associated TCR beta chains were found to be more clonally expanded and to have lower generation probabilities than equally common non-associated chains. A total of 150 to 200 TCR beta chains were listed by the study as associated with cytomegalovirus. According to a later genetic analysis, donors in an Asian-associated ancestry cluster had fewer N-insertions in productive TCRs than the roughly 700-donor mean. According to a later analysis, most CMV-associated TCR beta chains appeared to be HLA-restricted, and the HLA associations seemed to be driven largely by CMV exposure. The 87-base-pair reads could not distinguish some IMGT-functional V segments, including TRBV6-2 and TRBV6-3, so those segments were excluded. Because HLA typing was unavailable for some donors at each locus, only the typed subset was used in association tests. An earlier analysis of approximately 590 of the donors showed that most TCR beta V segments appeared in productive rearrangements either about 87% or about 30% of the time, which broadly matched IMGT annotations. A further reported finding was that TCR beta sequences accurately predicted the HLA-A and HLA-B alleles for most subjects in the first cohort. Only TCR beta chains were sequenced in this cohort, and the absence of alpha or paired-chain data limited detectable features. A later analysis reported that several top co-occurrence clusters appeared linked to parvovirus B19, influenza, CMV and Epstein-Barr virus. The sequencing pipeline was judged likely to have produced a cluster of highly shared sequence variants as a technical artifact. Roughly uniform sequencing depth across donors was assumed in presence/absence analyses, although this assumption may not hold. Correlated functional status among segregating V segments might reflect linkage disequilibrium, but an unknown experimental factor could not be ruled out.

Concerning this clone: Its antigen is not yet known. The input lacks base qualities; no much larger clone sits a single base away.

Here V drops 5 bases and J drops 1 base, and the junction holds 4 bases not matched to any gene. The CDR3 goes from the cysteine to the phenylalanine over 14 residues. The only DNA kept is the CDR3, 42 bases in frame from the first base. As encoded in the germline V gene (reference sequence), CDR1 is MNHEY while CDR2 is SMNVEV. Library generation was performed with the immunoSEQ multiplex PCR assay. A mixture of 60 forward primers for TCR Vbeta segments and 13 reverse primers for TCR Jbeta segments was used in the multiplex PCR. The CDR3 region of rearranged TCR beta genes was amplified from genomic DNA by a multiplex PCR assay. The Illumina HiSeq System was used to sequence the amplified TCR beta libraries as 87-base-pair reads. In the source study's methods: Across the 500 to 750 repertoires, a later analysis counted roughly 84 million unique TCR beta chains, 9.5 million to 12 million of which were shared by at least two donors. Raw reads were error-corrected and collapsed into unique sequences with a nearest-neighbor algorithm that merged closely related sequences to remove PCR and sequencing errors. CDR3 sequences were aligned to IMGT reference sequences to assign V, D and J gene segments. For a sequence to be retained, a match of at least six nucleotides was required to both a V gene segment and a J gene segment. Rearrangements were called productive when the CDR3 lacked stop codons and stayed in frame with V and J; all others were non-productive. CDR3 was defined according to IMGT convention as the region running from the second conserved V-encoded cysteine to the conserved J-encoded phenylalanine. In an earlier analysis of roughly 610 of the donors, sequences lacking an unambiguous match to a single V gene segment were excluded. In an earlier analysis of 587 of the donors, V segments were called functional above 56.7% productive rearrangements and were called segregating when the between-donor standard deviation exceeded 5%. A statistical classification framework was developed to diagnose cytomegalovirus status using the catalog of TCR beta chain sequences. A later analysis assigned V and J genes by comparing TCR nucleotide sequences with IMGT/GENE-DB human TR gene sequences. A later analysis assigned CDR3 sequences and most-parsimonious VDJ recombination scenarios with the TCRdist pipeline. A later analysis defined each TCR beta chain by its CDR3 amino acid sequence plus V-gene family, and excluded reads lacking a unique V-gene family. A later analysis removed 592 highly shared, low-generation-probability nucleotide sequences to deal with suspected cross-contamination and a sequencing artifact. In a later analysis, a clonal expansion index was calculated for each public chain from normalized within-repertoire ranks of inferred template counts. A later analysis computed generation probabilities with a VDJ recombination model fitted to out-of-frame rearrangements, and checked the results against IGoR. In a later analysis, hypergeometric tests were used to score TCR-TCR, TCR-HLA and TCR-CMV co-occurrence, with a repertoire-size bias correction applied to TCR pairs. In a later analysis, false discovery rates were estimated by permuting HLA or CMV assignments 20 times. In a later analysis, co-occurring TCRs were grouped using DBSCAN, and TCRdist sequence similarity was added for clustering within HLA-allele-positive subsets. For co-occurrence clustering, repertoires with fewer than 30,000 or more than 120,000 public chains were excluded, along with a handful of repertoires with anomalous nucleotide sharing. The table comes from immuneACCESS by way of TCRdb, which keeps in-frame sequences with V and J called. Part of the clones is missing from these tables; in studies checked, under half for an unresolved V gene and the rest for unknown reasons. For V, J and clone size, that table is used; D and trimming come from the DNA. In all, the sample holds about 190,000 clones, and about 87% of those were seen once. The top ten clonotypes cover under 2% of the sample.

The cohort was made up of hundreds of healthy bone marrow donors. At the time of sampling, every cohort member was nominally healthy, though immune exposures that went unrecorded were likely present. The donor tested CMV seronegative and was one of the 352 seronegative cohort members. A peripheral blood sample was collected from each donor, and TCR beta sequencing was performed on peripheral blood mononuclear cells. The Qiagen DNeasy Blood Extraction Kit was used to extract genomic DNA from the blood cell samples. The sequenced material came from PBMCs. This chain is built from TRBV27 and TRBJ2-5; TRBD1 lines up with 7 middle nucleotides. The TCR comes from a woman younger than 35 in good health and CMV-seronegative. The nucleotide sequence reads TGTGCCAGCAGTGGTGGACAGGTCCAAGAGACCCAGTACTTC. Its amino acids are CASSGGQVQETQYF.